These T cell receptor beta chains were read from a single sample in a study of control samples from healthy donors and cancer patients. The repertoire was sequenced with immunoSEQ multiplex PCR; TCRdb's copy has only in-frame clones and lacks some. The table shows about 95,000 clones, with roughly nine tenths occurring only once. Material for sequencing was blood. These receptors were collected from a woman between 25 and 40 years old in good health. Each CDR3 is given with its conserved first and last residue. D genes are given only for firm matches. Only part of the rows carry a size: once, few, many, or a class if the clone is expanded.

>-|TRBV12-3/TRBV12-4|-|TRBJ1-2
TGTGCCAGCAGGAGGGACGTCGGCTACACCTTC
CASRRDVGYTF
>-|TRBV5-4|TRBD2|TRBJ2-7
TGTGCCAGCAGCCTCGGGACTAGCGGGAGGGTCTACGAGCAGTACTTC
CASSLGTSGRVYEQYF
>-|TRBV7-2|-|TRBJ1-1
TGTGCCAGCAGTTTTACAGGGACCACTGAAGCTTTCTTT
CASSFTGTTEAFF
>-|TRBV28|TRBD2|TRBJ2-1
TGTGCCAGCAGAATTACTAGCGGGAACTACAATGAGCAGTTCTTC
CASRITSGNYNEQFF
>once|TRBV11-2|-|TRBJ1-2
TGTGCCACGGAGGCAGGGGATGACTATGGCTACACCTTC
CATEAGDDYGYTF
>-|TRBV19|TRBD1|TRBJ2-7
TGTGCCACCCTTGACAGGGATCATAAGGACGAGCAGTACTTC
CATLDRDHKDEQYF
>-|TRBV11-2|-|TRBJ2-5
TGTGCCAGCAGCTCCGGATACAAGGAGACCCAGTACTTC
CASSSGYKETQYF
>-|TRBV5-1|TRBD2|TRBJ2-2
TGCGCCAGCACAGCGGGAGCCAGTACCGGGGAGCTGTTTTTT
CASTAGASTGELFF
>-|TRBV4-1|-|TRBJ2-3
TGCGCCAGCAGCCACTCTAGCGCCCCCTTGACAGATACGCAGTATTTT
CASSHSSAPLTDTQYF
>-|TRBV19|-|TRBJ1-4
TGTGCCAGTCGCCGGACAGATGAAAAACTGTTTTTT
CASRRTDEKLFF
>-|TRBV6-5|-|TRBJ2-1
TGTGCCAGCAGTTTGGGAAGGGGCAGGGCCAATGAGCAGTTCTTC
CASSLGRGRANEQFF
>-|TRBV5-8|-|TRBJ2-3
TGTGCCAGCAGCTTGGAGGGGCGAAGCACAGATACGCAGTATTTT
CASSLEGRSTDTQYF
>-|TRBV6-5|-|TRBJ2-7
TGTGCCAGCAGTAAGTCCGGGACGGGGTCCTACGAGCAGTACTTC
CASSKSGTGSYEQYF
>-|TRBV4-1|-|TRBJ1-5
TGCGCCAGCAGCCAAGATTTCACAGCGAATCAGCCCCAGCATTTT
CASSQDFTANQPQHF
>-|TRBV6-1|-|TRBJ1-2
TGTGCCAGCAGTGATGCCACGGGCGGCTACACCTTC
CASSDATGGYTF
>-|TRBV19|TRBD1|TRBJ1-3
TGTGCCAGTAGCTGGGCACAGGGGTCTGGAAACACCATATATTTT
CASSWAQGSGNTIYF
>-|TRBV30|-|TRBJ2-1
TGTGCCTGGAGTGTTGGGCAGGCGCTCTACAATGAGCAGTTCTTC
CAWSVGQALYNEQFF
>-|TRBV5-6|TRBD2|TRBJ2-1
TGTGCCAGCAGCTTAGAGGGACTAGCGGGTCTCAATGAGCAGTTCTTC
CASSLEGLAGLNEQFF
>-|TRBV4-2|-|TRBJ1-3
TGTGCCAGCAGCCAAAATCCAGGGTCTGGAAACACCATATATTTT
CASSQNPGSGNTIYF
>-|TRBV5-1|-|TRBJ2-1
TGCGCCAGCAGCTTGGCTCAGGGCAGGGTATATGAGCAGTTCTTC
CASSLAQGRVYEQFF
>-|TRBV4-2|-|TRBJ2-7
TGTGCCAGCAGCCAAGAAAAGACTCTTAGCTCCTACGAGCAGTACTTC
CASSQEKTLSSYEQYF
>-|TRBV30|-|TRBJ1-5
TGTGCCTGGAGTGTAGGGACTGCCCTAATGGGGCAGCCCCAGCATTTT
CAWSVGTALMGQPQHF
>-|TRBV4-1|-|TRBJ1-6
TGCGCCAGCAGCCAAGCCCCCAGGGAATATAATTCACCCCTCCACTTT
CASSQAPREYNSPLHF
>-|TRBV27|TRBD2|TRBJ2-5
TGTGCCAGCAGTTTGTATGGGACTAGTGATAATGTTGGGACCCAGTACTTC
CASSLYGTSDNVGTQYF
>-|TRBV28|-|TRBJ1-2
TGTGCCAGCAGTCTTTACAGGGCGGCGGGCTACACCTTC
CASSLYRAAGYTF
>few|TRBV27|TRBD1|TRBJ1-1
TGTGCCAGCAGGTATCAGGGGGCCCAACGTAACACTGAAGCTTTCTTT
CASRYQGAQRNTEAFF
>-|TRBV11-2|-|TRBJ1-5
TGTGCCAGCAGCTTGCCCGGAGATAGCAATCAGCCCCAGCATTTT
CASSLPGDSNQPQHF
>-|TRBV19|-|TRBJ1-5
TGTGCCAGTAATCCGGGGTCCCACGGCAATCAGCCCCAGCATTTT
CASNPGSHGNQPQHF
>-|TRBV6-5|-|TRBJ1-3
TGTGCCAGCAGTTACGGTCTGGGAAACACCATATATTTT
CASSYGLGNTIYF
>few|TRBV25-1|-|TRBJ2-1
TGTGCCAGCAGTAGTGATGGGTTCGGTGAGCAGTTCTTC
CASSSDGFGEQFF
>-|TRBV10-3|TRBD1|TRBJ1-1
TGTGCCATCAGTGAGAAGGGACAGGGTAGCAGTGAAGCTTTCTTT
CAISEKGQGSSEAFF
>-|TRBV19|-|TRBJ2-5
TGTGCCAGTAGTATACAGGGGGGAGAGACCCAGTACTTC
CASSIQGGETQYF
>once|TRBV9|-|TRBJ2-7
TGTGCCAGCAGCGTAGATCCAGCGACCTACGAGCAGTACTTC
CASSVDPATYEQYF
>-|TRBV4-2|-|TRBJ2-2
TGTGCCAGCAGCCAACAAACTAACGGGGAGCTGTTTTTT
CASSQQTNGELFF
>-|TRBV6-5|-|TRBJ1-1
TGTGCCAGCAGCCGCCTTAGGGAACTGAACACTGAAGCTTTCTTT
CASSRLRELNTEAFF
>-|TRBV6-5|TRBD1|TRBJ1-2
TGTGCCAGCAGAGACAGGGGCCTACACTATGGCTACACCTTC
CASRDRGLHYGYTF
>-|TRBV20-1|TRBD2|TRBJ2-2
TGCAGTGCTAGTTGGCGGGAGGTGGCGAACACCGGGGAGCTGTTTTTT
CSASWREVANTGELFF
>-|TRBV20-1|-|TRBJ1-4
TGCAGTGCTAGGAGGGAGGGACTAGATTTTTTT
CSARREGLDFF
>-|TRBV6-5|-|TRBJ1-6
TGTGCCAGCAGTTACTCGTACAGGAGTGATTCACCCCTCCACTTT
CASSYSYRSDSPLHF
>-|TRBV14|-|TRBJ1-1
TGTGCCAGCAGCCATCTCAAGACCCCGAACACTGAAGCTTTCTTT
CASSHLKTPNTEAFF
>-|TRBV23-1|TRBD1|TRBJ1-1
TGCGCCAGCAGTCAATCGTTAGGGGACAGGGGGCACGGGAACACTGAAGCTTTCTTT
CASSQSLGDRGHGNTEAFF
>-|TRBV7-7|TRBD2|TRBJ2-5
TGTGCCAGCAGCTTACTCCCGGCTAGCGGTGATAGGGAGACCCAGTACTTC
CASSLLPASGDRETQYF
>-|TRBV27|-|TRBJ2-2
TGTGCCAGCAGTTTAGTCGGGGACTGGAACACCGGGGAGCTGTTTTTT
CASSLVGDWNTGELFF
>-|TRBV12-5|-|TRBJ2-5
TGTGCTAGTGGTTTGGTATTGGGCAGGGGGACTGAGACCCAGTACTTC
CASGLVLGRGTETQYF
>-|TRBV7-3|-|TRBJ2-3
TGTGCCAGCAGCTTAATGTCAGGGCGAGCAGATACGCAGTATTTT
CASSLMSGRADTQYF
>-|TRBV30|-|TRBJ1-1
TGTGCCTGGATCGGAGGACCGGTGAACACTGAAGCTTTCTTT
CAWIGGPVNTEAFF
>once|TRBV14|TRBD2|TRBJ2-7
TGTGCCAGCAGCCAAGTCTCAAGCGGGAGTACGGGGCAGTACTTC
CASSQVSSGSTGQYF
>-|TRBV30|-|TRBJ1-2
TGTGCCTGGAGTAGGGGGACTCCCCAGGGCTATGGCTACACCTTC
CAWSRGTPQGYGYTF
>-|TRBV12-5|TRBD2|TRBJ2-3
TGTGCTAGTGGTTTGGTACGAGGTAGCGGGACTGCGGGAGATACGCAGTATTTT
CASGLVRGSGTAGDTQYF
>few|TRBV19|-|TRBJ1-1
TGTGCCACAACTAACAGGGTGAACACTGAAGCTTTCTTT
CATTNRVNTEAFF
>-|TRBV5-6|TRBD1|TRBJ1-6
TGTGCCAGCAGCTTGTTAGGCAGGGGGGATTCACCCCTCCACTTT
CASSLLGRGDSPLHF
>-|TRBV2|TRBD1|TRBJ1-6
TGTGCCAGGGGACAGGGCACTACAAATTCACCCCTCCACTTT
CARGQGTTNSPLHF